A single sample gave rise to the 32 T cell receptor beta chains below, sequenced in a study of T cell responses to AZD1222 COVID-19 vaccine. Profiling relied on immunoSEQ multiplex PCR, and the TCRdb table lists in-frame clones only, not all of them. There are 100,000 to 150,000 clones in the sample; 80% to 95% occur only once, and 1.5% to 2% lies in the top ten. This specimen was peripheral blood, taken 28 days after the second AZD1222 dose. The receptors stem from an adult who received the AZD1222 COVID-19 vaccine.

The chain has TRBV9 and TRBJ2-3; D remains unclear. The CDR3 sequence is 11 residues long. V was pared by 3 bases and J by 6 bases, with 5 bases between. The germline V gene encodes CDR1 SGDLS and CDR2 YYNGEE. CDR3 residues: CASSDYDTQYF. CDR3 bases: TGTGCCAGCAGCGACTATGATACGCAGTATTTT.

J is TRBJ2-7 and V is TRBV7-3; D gene uncertain. V was shortened by 1 base and J by 2 bases, with 6 bases between the two germline ends. The germline CDR1 and CDR2 sequences are SGHTA and FQGTGA. The CDR3 is made up of 13 amino acids. CDR3: CASSLNAAYEQYV. The CDR3 DNA reads as TGTGCCAGCAGCTTAAATGCGGCCTACGAGCAGTACGTC.

This chain connects TRBV11-3 to TRBJ2-1; 7 positions match TRBD2. With 4 bases clipped from V and 6 bases from J, the junction kept 9 bases outside the gene matches. Germline loops: CDR1 SGHNT, CDR2 YENEEA. This CDR3 is 15 amino acids long. In DNA form, the CDR3 reads TGTGCCAGCAGCTACGCTGGGGGGGTTCTCAATGAGCAGTTCTTC. Its translation is CASSYAGGVLNEQFF. Together with reference TRBV11-3 and TRBJ2-1, the CDR3 gives the full variable domain: EAGVVQSPRYKIIEKKQPVAFWCNPISGHNTLYWYLQNLGQGPELLIRYENEEAVDDSQLPKDRFSAERLKGVDSTLKIQPAELGDSAVYLCASSYAGGVLNEQFFGPGTRLTVL.

This clone was counted a single time. This chain uses TRBV30 with TRBJ2-7, with 12 positions matching TRBD1. V trimming: 2 bases; J trimming: 7 bases; junction bases outside the gene matches: 12. The CDR3 spans 16 residues. Germline-derived CDR1 and CDR2 are GTSNPN and SVGIG (reference sequence). The CDR3 DNA is TGTGCCTGGAGTTATGTTCCGGGACAGGGGGCGGGGGAGCAGTACTTC. This gives the protein CAWSYVPGQGAGEQYF.

V and J are TRBV9 and TRBJ2-3; D is undetermined. The length of the CDR3 is 14 residues. Germline V gene sequence: CDR1 SGDLS, CDR2 YYNGEE. Deletions cut 3 bases from V and 5 bases from J, with 13 bases between. The CDR3 DNA sequence: TGTGCCAGCAGCGACCCTGGGATTCGAGATACGCAGTATTTT. Encoded protein: CASSDPGIRDTQYF.

The chain links TRBV2 to TRBJ2-7; 7 bases map to TRBD1. The CDR3 totals 14 residues. In germline, CDR1 is SNHLY, CDR2 FYNNEI. V lost 6 bases to trimming and J lost 1 base; unmatched junction nucleotides: 6. CDR3 region: CASRIQGTSYEQYV. The CDR3 DNA is TGTGCCAGCAGAATACAGGGGACATCCTACGAGCAGTACGTC.

This clone was observed once. V and J are TRBV30 and TRBJ1-1; D is unresolved. Trimming removed 3 bases at V and 7 bases at J, with 12 bases between. The CDR3 consists of 12 residues. CDR1 and CDR2 (germline): GTSNPN, SVGIG (reference sequence). DNA for the CDR3: TGTGCCTGGAGGGTAAGGGAAGGTGAAGCTTTCTTT. Translated: CAWRVREGEAFF.

This chain joins TRBV2 and TRBJ1-5, with D possibly being TRBD1 (5 bases). The CDR3 sequence is 14 residues long. The germline gives CDR1 SNHLY, CDR2 FYNNEI. Trimming removed 4 bases from V and 4 bases from J, with 11 bases in between. CDR3 in amino acids: CASSVGGGNQPQHF. CDR3 bases: TGTGCCAGCAGTGTTGGTGGGGGTAATCAGCCCCAGCATTTT.

The rearrangement uses TRBV2 and TRBJ1-6; tentative D call: TRBD1 (6 bases). V lost 6 bases, J lost 0 bases, and 12 bases lay in between. The germline CDR1 and CDR2 sequences are SNHLY and FYNNEI. The CDR3 contains 16 residues. The CDR3 nucleotides are TGTGCCAGCAGGCCCCGAGGGGGCTCCTATAATTCACCCCTCCACTTT. Protein product: CASRPRGGSYNSPLHF.

The chain couples TRBV7-2 to TRBJ1-6; D might be TRBD1 (5 bases). Germline lookup yields CDR1 SGHTA and CDR2 FQGNSA. Trimming took 1 base from V and 9 from J, leaving 19 bases between them. The CDR3 totals 17 residues. Here the CDR3 reads CASSLVIVGDLGSPLHF. CDR3 nucleotide sequence: TGTGCCAGCAGCTTAGTTATTGTCGGGGACCTGGGTTCACCCCTCCACTTT.

The chain uses TRBV6-1 and TRBJ1-3, with D tentatively TRBD1 (5 bases). This CDR3 has 14 residues. Trimming stripped 3 bases from V and 9 bases from J, with 15 bases between. CDR1 is MNHNS and CDR2 is SASEGT in the germline V gene. CDR3 sequence (DNA): TGTGCCAGCAGTGAGTTAACGAACGGGGCCACCATATATTTT. Translated, it gives CASSELTNGATIYF.

This chain uses TRBV6-5 with TRBJ2-2, with 7 bases that match TRBD1. V lost 2 bases and J lost 4; bases outside the gene matches: 4. This CDR3 is built from 15 residues. Germline loops: CDR1 MNHEY, CDR2 SVGAGI. The CDR3 DNA follows: TGTGCCAGCAGTTACGCCGGGACAGTCACCGGGGAGCTGTTTTTT. It specifies CASSYAGTVTGELFF.

The genes are TRBV7-9 and TRBJ1-4; 8 bases line up with TRBD1. Germline assignment: CDR1 SEHNR and CDR2 FQNEAQ (reference sequence). This CDR3 has 14 amino acids. V trimming: 4 bases; J trimming: 7 bases; junction bases outside the gene matches: 5. The CDR3 DNA sequence: TGTGCCAGCAGCTCCGACAGGGGTTTTGAAAAACTGTTTTTT. Residues: CASSSDRGFEKLFF.

The rearrangement uses TRBV20-1 and TRBJ1-2, with D possibly being TRBD1 (6 bases). Germline V gene sequence: CDR1 DFQATT, CDR2 SNEGSKA (reference sequence). CDR3 length equals 15 residues. Trimming pared 3 bases from V and 0 bases from J, leaving 14 bases between. This CDR3 reads CSASGQTGSNYGYTF. The CDR3 DNA follows: TGCAGTGCTAGTGGGCAAACAGGGTCTAACTATGGCTACACCTTC.

The V and J genes are TRBV18 and TRBJ2-7; 8 nucleotides line up with TRBD1. V trimming: 6 bases; J trimming: 6 bases; junction bases outside the gene matches: 10. CDR1 and CDR2 (germline): KGHSH, LQKENI. The CDR3 spans 14 residues. The chain's CDR3 is CASSRQGSIGEQYV. In DNA, the CDR3 is TGTGCCAGCTCGCGACAGGGGTCGATCGGCGAGCAGTACGTC.

The rearrangement uses TRBV12-3 or TRBV12-4 and TRBJ1-2, with D possibly TRBD1 on 6 matching bases. CDR3 size: 13 residues. The germline V and J ends were trimmed by 2 bases and 10 bases, with 14 bases remaining between them. CDR3 residues: CASSLSWTAAYTF. CDR3 nucleotides: TGTGCCAGCAGTTTATCATGGACAGCTGCCTACACCTTC.

The V call is TRBV6-6, the J call TRBJ1-4, with D tentatively TRBD1 (5 bases). This CDR3 region has 14 residues. Trimming took off 7 bases at V and 8 bases at J, with 17 bases between the two ends. Germline values: CDR1 MNHNY, CDR2 SVGAGI (reference sequence). CDR3 nucleotides: TGTGCCAGCACGGGGGGAGGGGAGCCCGAAAAACTGTTTTTT. Translating it yields CASTGGGEPEKLFF.

The DNA of the CDR3 is TGCGCCAGCAGCTTGCGTGGGGAACCATACGAGCAGTACTTC. It translates to CASSLRGEPYEQYF. The V and J genes are TRBV5-1 and TRBJ2-7; D gene uncertain. Germline values: CDR1 SGHRS, CDR2 YFSETQ. Trimming removed 1 base at V and 4 bases at J, with 12 bases between. The CDR3 is 14 residues long.

The genes are TRBV7-9 and TRBJ2-5; tentatively, D is TRBD1 or TRBD2 (5 bases each). The V gene lost 3 bases and the J gene lost 7 bases, with 9 bases spanning the gap. This CDR3 region has 12 residues. Germline V gene sequence: CDR1 SEHNR, CDR2 FQNEAQ (reference sequence). CDR3 amino acids: CASSLAGGTQYF. CDR3 bases: TGTGCCAGCAGCTTGGCTGGGGGGACCCAGTACTTC.

V and J are TRBV11-2 and TRBJ1-3; D is undetermined. Between the trimmed V and J ends, which lost 3 bases and 0 bases, there was a span of 9 bases. The CDR3 is made up of 15 amino acids. Germline-derived CDR1 and CDR2 are SGHAT and FQNNGV. The CDR3, as DNA: TGTGCCAGCAGCTTGCACACCGGCTCTGGAAACACCATATATTTT. It is translated as CASSLHTGSGNTIYF.

J is TRBJ1-2 and V is TRBV6-5, with D maybe TRBD1 (5 bases). The germline V gene encodes CDR1 MNHEY and CDR2 SVGAGI. The CDR3 is 14 residues long. Trimming cost V 0 bases and J 3 bases, with 8 bases left between them. The CDR3 reads CASSYSVRDYGYTF. CDR3 coding DNA: TGTGCCAGCAGTTACTCAGTCAGGGACTATGGCTACACCTTC.

The chain joins TRBV28 to TRBJ2-1, with TRBD2 identical over 7 bases. The CDR3 contains 15 residues. Germline-derived CDR1 and CDR2 are MDHEN and SYDVKM. V dropped 3 bases and J dropped 7; count of bases not matched to a gene: 9. This CDR3 is CASSLAGEGRNEQFF. In nucleotides, the CDR3 is TGTGCCAGCAGTTTGGCGGGAGAGGGAAGGAATGAGCAGTTCTTC. Together with reference TRBV28 and TRBJ2-1, the CDR3 gives the full variable domain: DVKVTQSSRYLVKRTGEKVFLECVQDMDHENMFWYRQDPGLGLRLIYFSYDVKMKEKGDIPEGYSVSREKKERFSLILESASTNQTSMYLCASSLAGEGRNEQFFGPGTRLTVL.

The rearrangement joins TRBV24-1 to TRBJ1-5, with TRBD1 matching over 10 bases. The CDR3 extends over 18 amino acids. Germline CDR1 and CDR2: KGHDR and SFDVKD. V was clipped by 1 base and J by 3 bases; unmatched bases: 8. CDR3 amino acids: CATSDLRQGASDNQPQHF. Here the CDR3 DNA reads TGTGCCACCAGTGATTTAAGACAGGGGGCGTCGGACAATCAGCCCCAGCATTTT.

This chain links TRBV10-2 with TRBJ1-1; 7 bases fit TRBD1. V gave up 6 bases and J gave up 8 bases; unmatched junction bases: 15. Germline V lookup: CDR1 WSHSY, CDR2 SAAADI. The CDR3 has 15 residues. CDR3 loop: CASRVQTGQFTEAFF. The CDR3 nucleotides read TGCGCCAGCAGGGTACAGACGGGACAGTTCACCGAAGCTTTCTTT.

The J gene is TRBJ1-6, the V gene TRBV19, with TRBD1 matching 8 bases. The ends lost 3 bases at V and 7 bases at J; junction bases unmatched: 5. The CDR3 is 15 amino acids. The germline gives CDR1 LNHDA, CDR2 SQIVND (reference sequence). DNA for the CDR3: TGTGCCAGTAGTATCGGGACAGGACCAAATTCACCCCTCCACTTT. This encodes CASSIGTGPNSPLHF.

V gene TRBV3-1 (or the pseudogene TRBV3-2) combines with J gene TRBJ1-1; D might be TRBD1 (5 bases). The CDR3 is 17 residues long. The germline V and J ends were trimmed by 0 bases and 6 bases, with 20 bases remaining between them. The germline gives CDR1 LGHDT, CDR2 YNNKEL (reference sequence). The CDR3, as DNA: TGTGCCAGCAGCCAAGATAAGGGGCCTGGTCGAGGCGCTGAAGCTTTCTTT. Translation: CASSQDKGPGRGAEAFF.

The rearrangement joins TRBV7-2 to TRBJ1-6, with 9 bases lining up with TRBD1. Per the germline V gene, CDR1 is SGHTA and CDR2 is FQGNSA. The CDR3 sequence is 14 residues long. Unmatched junction bases numbered 4, after V lost 3 bases and J lost 10 bases. The CDR3 DNA reads TGTGCCAGCAGCTTGACAGGGGGAGGCTCACCCCTCCACTTT. Protein sequence: CASSLTGGGSPLHF.

This chain joins TRBV11-2 and TRBJ1-3, with TRBD1 matching over 7 bases. Germline values: CDR1 SGHAT, CDR2 FQNNGV. V was pared by 3 bases and J by 8 bases, with 4 bases of the junction left unmatched. CDR3 length: 13 amino acids. CDR3 residues: CASSLRQGYTIYF. The DNA for the CDR3 is TGTGCCAGCAGCTTGAGACAGGGATACACCATATATTTT. The entire variable domain, with the rest obtained from reference TRBV11-2 and TRBJ1-3, is as follows: EAGVAQSPRYKIIEKRQSVAFWCNPISGHATLYWYQQILGQGPKLLIQFQNNGVVDDSQLPKDRFSAERLKGVDSTLKIQPAKLEDSAVYLCASSLRQGYTIYFGEGSWLTVV.

The chain combines TRBV5-1 with TRBJ2-1; 10 nucleotides match TRBD2. The germline V gene encodes CDR1 SGHRS and CDR2 YFSETQ. J lost 7 bases, V lost 2 bases, and 3 bases had no gene match. This CDR3 spans 14 amino acids. This chain's CDR3 is CASSFLAGENEQFF. CDR3 DNA sequence: TGCGCCAGCAGCTTCCTAGCGGGAGAGAATGAGCAGTTCTTC.

The chain is built from TRBV14 and TRBJ2-5, with 12 nucleotides matching TRBD2. CDR1 and CDR2 from the germline V gene are SGHDN and FVKESK. Trimming at V came to 0 bases and at J to 5 bases, leaving 1 base not matched to a gene. The CDR3 has 15 residues. The CDR3: CASSQDLAGGETQYF. CDR3 in DNA: TGTGCCAGCAGCCAAGACCTAGCGGGAGGGGAGACCCAGTACTTC.

The chain is built from TRBV29-1 and TRBJ2-2; TRBD2 might be the D (5 bases). Trimming pared 0 bases from V and 1 base from J, leaving 12 bases between. The CDR3 runs to 16 residues. Germline V gene lookup returns CDR1 SQVTM and CDR2 ANQGSEA. The CDR3 DNA is TGCAGCGTTGAAGATCGAGGGAAGAGGAACACCGGGGAGCTGTTTTTT. It yields the protein CSVEDRGKRNTGELFF.

The chain recombines TRBV12-3 or TRBV12-4 with TRBJ2-1; D gene unclear. This CDR3 is 12 amino acids long. V was shortened by 4 bases and J by 7 bases, with 8 bases between the two germline ends. Here the CDR3 reads CASSSQGNEQFF. In nucleotides, the CDR3 is TGTGCCAGCAGTTCCCAAGGGAATGAGCAGTTCTTC.